This paragraph covers one TCR beta chain sequence. Per the original methods: Reference gene primer amplification yielded estimated nucleated cell counts. The repertoire was sequenced with immunoSEQ multiplex PCR; TCRdb's copy has only in-frame clones and lacks some. The V and J calls and clone size were taken over from that table, and D and trimming were inferred from the DNA. The sample holds nearly 80,000 clones; roughly 80% are singletons and the top ten take 35% to 40%. This record belongs to a study of blood T cell repertoires in COVID-19. At the level of the study: From the United States, Italy and Spain came samples of acute and convalescent COVID-19. The cDNA or gDNA used as material had been derived from T cells, B-cell-depleted T cells, or PBMCs.

The receptor was isolated from a woman in her sixties or seventies with acute or convalescent COVID-19. The sample was peripheral blood.

The CDR3 DNA follows: TGTGCCAGTAGGGGACTAGCGGGGGCCCGTACAAAAATCAATGAGCAGTTCTTC. The encoded protein is CASRGLAGARTKINEQFF. V gene TRBV19 combines with J gene TRBJ2-1; 14 positions agree with TRBD2. The V gene end was trimmed by 6 bases and the J gene end by 6 bases; junction bases not matched to a gene: 13. Germline CDR1 LNHDA, CDR2 SQIVND (reference sequence). This CDR3 contains 18 residues. The whole variable domain, filled in from reference TRBV19 and TRBJ2-1, reads DGGITQSPKYLFRKEGQNVTLSCEQNLNHDAMYWYRQDPGQGLRLIYYSQIVNDFQKGDIAEGYSVSREKKESFPLTVTSAQKNPTAFYLCASRGLAGARTKINEQFFGPGTRLTVL.